The 19 T cell receptor beta chains below come from one sample, sequenced in a study of T cell responses to AZD1222 COVID-19 vaccine. The data were produced by immunoSEQ multiplex PCR, yet TCRdb's version contains in-frame clones alone and is incomplete. The sample has 60,000 or so clones; 84% are singletons. Specimen: peripheral blood, collected on day 0 of AZD1222 vaccination. These receptors were taken from an adult in good health.

This chain joins TRBV24-1 and TRBJ2-3; the match to TRBD2 covers 11 bases. The CDR3 is 20 amino acids. Looked up from germline, CDR1 is KGHDR and CDR2 is SFDVKD. The ends lost 4 bases at V and 3 bases at J; junction bases unmatched: 17. The CDR3 is CATSDHWATSGSMRTDTQYF. The CDR3 nucleotides are TGTGCCACCAGTGACCATTGGGCTACTAGCGGGAGTATGCGGACAGATACGCAGTATTTT.

The V call is TRBV7-2, the J call TRBJ2-5; D gene unclear. Per germline, CDR1 SGHTA and CDR2 FQGNSA. V lost 3 bases to trimming and J lost 1 base, with 9 bases between them. The CDR3 has 14 amino acids. CDR3 sequence reads: CASSLSLAQETQYF. The DNA for the CDR3 is TGTGCCAGCAGCTTGAGTCTGGCCCAAGAGACCCAGTACTTC.

This rearrangement joins TRBV7-2 to TRBJ2-1, with 13 nucleotides matching TRBD2. This CDR3 comprises 19 residues. Germline V gene data show CDR1 as SGHTA and CDR2 as FQGNSA. With V trimmed by 4 bases and J by 2 bases, 11 bases remained unmatched. The CDR3 nucleotides are TGTGCCAGCAGCTCGAGGACTAGCGGGAGAGAGGGCCCCTACAATGAGCAGTTCTTC. It is translated as CASSSRTSGREGPYNEQFF.

V and J are TRBV11-2 and TRBJ1-6, with TRBD1 as a possible D gene (6 bases). This CDR3 region has 16 residues. The V gene's germline CDR1 is SGHAT and CDR2 FQNNGV. Between the trimmed V and J ends, which lost 5 bases and 7 bases, there was a span of 18 bases. Here the CDR3 DNA reads TGTGCCAGCAGCACTTTAAGGGGGGCGCCGAATTCACCCCTCCACTTT. Protein: CASSTLRGAPNSPLHF.

Of note for this clone: A junction boundary mismatches the germline segment, possibly from a read error. V and J are TRBV7-2 and TRBJ1-5; no definite D call. CDR1 is SGHTA, CDR2 FQGNSA, per germline. CDR3 size: 14 residues. The CDR3 DNA is TGTGCCAGCAGCCTAGCGGGGTCATCTCAGCCCCAGCATTTT. Encoded protein: CASSLAGSSQPQHF.

The V gene is TRBV10-3, the J gene TRBJ2-2, with TRBD2 matching over 8 bases. CDR1 ENHRY and CDR2 SYGVKD come from the germline V gene. CDR3 length: 15 amino acids. V was pared by 9 bases and J by 3 bases, with 9 bases of the junction left unmatched. This CDR3 reads CAIGTSGSYTGELFF. The CDR3 DNA sequence: TGTGCCATAGGAACTAGCGGAAGTTACACCGGGGAGCTGTTTTTT.

CDR3 sequence reads: CASRFGQGVYGYTF. The CDR3 DNA reads TGTGCCAGCAGATTTGGACAGGGAGTCTATGGCTACACCTTC. The V call is TRBV6-5, the J call TRBJ1-2, with TRBD1 matching over 8 bases. Per the germline V gene, CDR1 is MNHEY and CDR2 is SVGAGI. The V and J ends lost 6 bases and 4 bases, in that order; junction bases with no gene match: 7. The CDR3 length is 14 residues.

The chain couples TRBV6-5 to TRBJ1-5, with TRBD1 as a possible D gene (5 bases). V gave up 6 bases and J gave up 2 bases, with 14 bases separating them. The CDR3 extends over 15 amino acids. CDR1 is MNHEY, CDR2 SVGAGI, per germline. CDR3 residues: CASSSAGSGNQPQHF. The CDR3 DNA is TGTGCCAGCAGCTCAGCAGGGTCGGGCAATCAGCCCCAGCATTTT.

The chain couples TRBV4-1 to TRBJ1-2; possibly TRBD1 for D (5 bases). Germline V gene data show CDR1 as MGHRA and CDR2 as YSYEKL. V was pared by 0 bases and J by 4 bases, with 12 bases between. The CDR3 sequence is 15 residues long. CDR3 nucleotide sequence: TGCGCCAGCAGCCAAGATGACAGAGGCGGCTATGGCTACACCTTC. This gives the protein CASSQDDRGGYGYTF.

V gene TRBV6-5 combines with J gene TRBJ1-2; D ambiguous. The V gene lost 2 bases and the J gene lost 0 bases, with 13 bases spanning the gap. From germline, CDR1 is MNHEY and CDR2 SVGAGI. This CDR3 has 16 residues. DNA of the CDR3: TGTGCCAGCAGTTACCTGGCAGGCACTTCTAACTATGGCTACACCTTC. This gives the protein CASSYLAGTSNYGYTF.

The V and J genes are TRBV6-6 and TRBJ1-3; 7 bases agree with TRBD1. Germline V gene lookup returns CDR1 MNHNY and CDR2 SVGAGI (reference sequence). Trimming cost V 4 bases and J 9 bases; bases outside gene matches: 3. This CDR3 spans 12 amino acids. The CDR3 DNA reads TGTGCCAGCAGTTTCCAGGGGGGCACCATATATTTT. Amino acid sequence: CASSFQGGTIYF.

The gene calls are TRBV7-2 and TRBJ1-2, with TRBD1 identical over 9 bases. This CDR3 comprises 14 residues. From germline, CDR1 is SGHTA and CDR2 FQGNSA. Losses at the gene ends were 4 bases for V and 8 bases for J; bases not matched to a gene: 8. The CDR3 coding sequence is TGTGCCAGCAGCTCACCGGGACAGGGAAGAGGCTACACCTTC. Translation: CASSSPGQGRGYTF.

The chain employs TRBV5-1 and TRBJ1-1; D unresolved. Germline lookup yields CDR1 SGHRS and CDR2 YFSETQ. CDR3 length: 13 amino acids. Trimming removed 5 bases at V and 0 bases at J, with 8 bases between. In DNA form, the CDR3 reads TGCGCCAGCAGAAACGGGGTGAACACTGAAGCTTTCTTT. Its translation is CASRNGVNTEAFF.

The genes are TRBV6-2 or TRBV6-3 and TRBJ2-1, with 13 bases identical to TRBD2. V lost 5 bases and J lost 5; bases outside the gene matches: 6. The CDR3 contains 16 residues. Germline CDR1 MNHEY, CDR2 SVGEGT. The CDR3: CASSGLAGVVNNEQFF. CDR3 DNA sequence: TGTGCCAGCAGTGGACTAGCGGGAGTCGTTAACAATGAGCAGTTCTTC.

This chain joins TRBV19 and TRBJ2-3, with no clear D. CDR3 length equals 14 residues. Germline-derived CDR1 and CDR2 are LNHDA and SQIVND (reference sequence). Trimming cost V 3 bases and J 2 bases, with 9 bases left between them. This CDR3 reads CASSIGGYTDTQYF. The CDR3 DNA sequence: TGTGCCAGTAGTATTGGTGGGTACACAGATACGCAGTATTTT.

This clone was detected only once. The DNA of the CDR3 is TGTGCCAGCAGTCCAACACCCCTTTCCCCATACGAGCAGTACTTC. Translating gives CASSPTPLSPYEQYF. The gene calls are TRBV28 and TRBJ2-7; D gene ambiguous. Germline V gives CDR1 MDHEN, CDR2 SYDVKM. V lost 5 bases and J lost 4, with 18 bases in between. This CDR3 region has 15 residues. Drawing the rest from reference TRBV28 and TRBJ2-7, the complete variable domain is DVKVTQSSRYLVKRTGEKVFLECVQDMDHENMFWYRQDPGLGLRLIYFSYDVKMKEKGDIPEGYSVSREKKERFSLILESASTNQTSMYLCASSPTPLSPYEQYFGPGTRLTVT.

The chain employs TRBV27 and TRBJ2-7; 10 nucleotides match TRBD1. This CDR3 comprises 15 residues. Germline loops: CDR1 MNHEY, CDR2 SMNVEV (reference sequence). The ends lost 3 bases at V and 2 bases at J; junction bases unmatched: 4. The CDR3 sequence is CASSFQGQGPYEQYF. For the CDR3, the DNA is TGTGCCAGCAGTTTCCAGGGACAGGGGCCCTACGAGCAGTACTTC.

The gene calls are TRBV27 and TRBJ1-1, with D hard to call. Trimming pared 5 bases from V and 0 bases from J, leaving 16 bases between. The CDR3 has 16 residues. In germline, CDR1 is MNHEY, CDR2 SMNVEV (reference sequence). The CDR3 loop reads CASSHRSGEMNTEAFF. DNA for the CDR3: TGTGCCAGCAGTCATCGTTCGGGCGAAATGAACACTGAAGCTTTCTTT.

The chain is built from TRBV6-1 and TRBJ1-2; 8 bases match TRBD1. V gave up 4 bases and J gave up 4 bases; unmatched junction bases: 14. This CDR3 comprises 17 residues. The germline CDR1 and CDR2 sequences are MNHNS and SASEGT. Written as DNA, the CDR3 is TGTGCCAGCAGTGGGCGGGAGACAGGGGCTTCGCTCTATGGCTACACCTTC. Amino acids: CASSGRETGASLYGYTF.